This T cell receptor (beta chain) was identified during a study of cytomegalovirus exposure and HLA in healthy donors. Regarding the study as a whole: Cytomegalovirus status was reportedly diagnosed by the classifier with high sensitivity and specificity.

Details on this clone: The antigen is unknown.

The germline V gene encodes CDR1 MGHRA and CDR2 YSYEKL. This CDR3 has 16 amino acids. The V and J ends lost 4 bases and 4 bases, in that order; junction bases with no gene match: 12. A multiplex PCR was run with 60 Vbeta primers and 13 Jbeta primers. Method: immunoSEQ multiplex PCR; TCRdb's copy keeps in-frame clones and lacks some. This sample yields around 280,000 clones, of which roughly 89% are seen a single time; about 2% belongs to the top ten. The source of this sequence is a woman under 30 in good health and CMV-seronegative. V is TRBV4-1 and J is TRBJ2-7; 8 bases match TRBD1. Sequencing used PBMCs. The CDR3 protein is CASSPGQAPITYEQYF. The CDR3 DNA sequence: TGCGCCAGCAGCCCGGGACAGGCTCCCATTACGTACGAGCAGTACTTC.